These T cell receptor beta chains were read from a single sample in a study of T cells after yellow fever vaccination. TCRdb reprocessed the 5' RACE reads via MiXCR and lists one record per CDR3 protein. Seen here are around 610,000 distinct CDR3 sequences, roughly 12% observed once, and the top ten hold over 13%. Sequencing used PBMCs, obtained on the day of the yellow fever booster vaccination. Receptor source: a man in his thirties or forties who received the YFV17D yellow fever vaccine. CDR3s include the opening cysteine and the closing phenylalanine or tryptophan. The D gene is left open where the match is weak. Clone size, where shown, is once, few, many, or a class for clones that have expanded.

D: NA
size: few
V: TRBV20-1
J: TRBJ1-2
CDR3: CSARDQDTQLDGYTF
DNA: TGCAGTGCTAGAGACCAAGACACCCAGCTCGATGGCTACACCTTC

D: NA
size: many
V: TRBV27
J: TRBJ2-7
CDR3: CASSLKRGETYEQYF
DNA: TGTGCCAGCAGTCTCAAAAGGGGGGAAACCTACGAGCAGTACTTC

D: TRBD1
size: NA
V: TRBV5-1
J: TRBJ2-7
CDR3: CASHPGTEGVEQYF
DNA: TGCGCCAGCCATCCCGGGACAGAGGGGGTCGAGCAGTACTTC

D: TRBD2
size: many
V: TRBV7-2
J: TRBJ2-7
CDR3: CASSQGLALEQYF
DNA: TGTGCCAGCAGCCAGGGACTAGCGCTCGAGCAGTACTTC

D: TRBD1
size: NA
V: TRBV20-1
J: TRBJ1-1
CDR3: CSATGYRGNTEAFF
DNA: TGCAGTGCCACAGGGTACAGGGGGAACACTGAAGCTTTCTTT

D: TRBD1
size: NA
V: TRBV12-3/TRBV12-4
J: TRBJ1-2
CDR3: CASSQGQNTYGYTF
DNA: TGTGCCAGCAGCCAGGGACAGAATACATATGGCTACACCTTC

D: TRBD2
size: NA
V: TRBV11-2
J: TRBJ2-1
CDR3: CASSPLSGIYNEQFF
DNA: TGTGCCAGCAGCCCCCTCAGCGGGATCTACAATGAGCAGTTCTTC

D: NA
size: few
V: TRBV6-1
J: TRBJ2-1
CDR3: CASSPGLHYNEQFF
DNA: TGTGCCAGCAGTCCGGGGCTGCACTACAATGAGCAGTTCTTC

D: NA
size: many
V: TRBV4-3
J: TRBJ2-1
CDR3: CASSQVEGPYNEQFF
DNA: TGCGCCAGCAGCCAAGTAGAGGGGCCCTACAATGAGCAGTTCTTC

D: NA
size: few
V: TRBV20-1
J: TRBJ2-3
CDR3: CSASGAGWSTDTQYF
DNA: TGCAGTGCTAGCGGGGCGGGGTGGAGCACAGATACGCAGTATTTT

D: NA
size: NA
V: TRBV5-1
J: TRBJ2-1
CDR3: CASGPANYNEQFF
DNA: TGCGCCAGCGGACCGGCCAACTACAATGAGCAGTTCTTC

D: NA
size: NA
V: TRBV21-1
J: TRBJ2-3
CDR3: CASSKRARTNEGGTQYF
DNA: TGTGCCAGCAGCAAAAGGGCTCGGACGAATGAAGGCGGTACGCAGTATTTT

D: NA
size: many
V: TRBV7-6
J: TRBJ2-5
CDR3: CASSLSSGQLHQETQYF
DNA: TGTGCCAGCAGCTTATCCTCGGGACAACTACACCAAGAGACCCAGTACTTC

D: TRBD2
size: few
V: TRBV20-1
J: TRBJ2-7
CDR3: CSARDPRTSGKYEQYF
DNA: TGCAGTGCTAGAGACCCCCGGACTAGCGGGAAGTACGAGCAGTACTTC

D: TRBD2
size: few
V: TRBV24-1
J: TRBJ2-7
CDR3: CATSDGGTSGNYEQYF
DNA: TGTGCCACCAGTGACGGTGGGACTAGCGGGAACTACGAGCAGTACTTC

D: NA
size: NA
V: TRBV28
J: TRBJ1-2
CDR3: CASSLTGLHYGYTF
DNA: TGTGCCAGCAGTTTAACAGGGCTTCACTATGGCTACACCTTC

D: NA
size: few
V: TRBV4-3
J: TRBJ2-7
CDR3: CASSQEVVRSGKSYEQYF
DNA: TGCGCCAGCAGCCAAGAAGTGGTGAGGTCAGGGAAGTCCTACGAGCAGTACTTC

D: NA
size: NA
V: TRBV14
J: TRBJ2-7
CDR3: CASSRGPSTSYEQYF
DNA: TGTGCCAGCAGCCGGGGCCCATCTACCTCCTACGAGCAGTACTTC

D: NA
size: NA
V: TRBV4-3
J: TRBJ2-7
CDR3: CASSPDRRPYEQYF
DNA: TGCGCCAGCAGCCCGGACCGACGTCCCTACGAGCAGTACTTC

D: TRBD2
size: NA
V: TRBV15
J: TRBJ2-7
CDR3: CATSRGGLAEPYEQYF
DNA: TGTGCCACCAGCAGAGGAGGACTAGCGGAACCCTACGAGCAGTACTTC

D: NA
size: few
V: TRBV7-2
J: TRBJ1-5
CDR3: CASSYGGQTNQPQHF
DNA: TGTGCCAGCAGCTACGGAGGGCAGACCAATCAGCCCCAGCATTTT

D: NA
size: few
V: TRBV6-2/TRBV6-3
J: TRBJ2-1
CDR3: CAARLVGSYNEQFF
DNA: TGTGCCGCAAGACTAGTTGGGAGTTACAATGAGCAGTTCTTC

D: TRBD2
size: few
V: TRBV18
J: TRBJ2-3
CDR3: CASSLDGRSGDTQYF
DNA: TGTGCCAGCTCACTAGACGGGAGGAGTGGAGATACGCAGTATTTT

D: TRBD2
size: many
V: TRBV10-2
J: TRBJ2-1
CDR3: CASRRTSGTHNEQFF
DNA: TGCGCCAGCAGGCGGACTAGCGGGACCCACAATGAGCAGTTCTTC

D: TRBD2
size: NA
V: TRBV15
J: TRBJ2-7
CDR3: CATSRGAGGYEQYF
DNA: TGTGCCACCAGCAGAGGAGCGGGAGGTTACGAGCAGTACTTC

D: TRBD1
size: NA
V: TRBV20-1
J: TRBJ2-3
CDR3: CSASPGQGANTQYF
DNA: TGCAGTGCTAGTCCTGGACAGGGGGCAAATACGCAGTATTTT

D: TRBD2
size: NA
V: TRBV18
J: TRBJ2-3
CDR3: CASSPPLGLAGVYPQYF
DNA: TGTGCCAGCTCACCACCGTTGGGACTAGCGGGAGTTTATCCGCAGTATTTT

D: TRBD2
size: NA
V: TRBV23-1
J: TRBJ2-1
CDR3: CASSQSGTSNEDEQFF
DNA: TGCGCCAGCAGTCAATCGGGGACTAGCAACGAGGATGAGCAGTTCTTC

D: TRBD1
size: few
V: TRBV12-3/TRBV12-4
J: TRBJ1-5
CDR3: CASSLGDRGQPQHF
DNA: TGTGCCAGCAGTTTAGGGGACAGGGGGCAGCCCCAGCATTTT

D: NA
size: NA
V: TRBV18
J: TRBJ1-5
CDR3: CASSPWGAQDQPQHF
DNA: TGTGCCAGCTCACCATGGGGGGCGCAGGATCAGCCCCAGCATTTT

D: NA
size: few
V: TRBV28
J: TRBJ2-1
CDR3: CASRMDFGDNEQFF
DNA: TGTGCCAGCAGGATGGACTTCGGTGACAATGAGCAGTTCTTC

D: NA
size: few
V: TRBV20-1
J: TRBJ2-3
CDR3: CSARRGPSTDTQYF
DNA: TGCAGTGCTAGGAGGGGACCTAGCACAGATACGCAGTATTTT

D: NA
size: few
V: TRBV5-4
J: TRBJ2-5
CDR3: CASSSVRRGLTLQETQYF
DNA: TGTGCCAGCAGCTCGGTCCGCAGAGGCCTAACCCTCCAAGAGACCCAGTACTTC

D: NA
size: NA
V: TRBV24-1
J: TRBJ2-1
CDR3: CATSDLPTPYEQFF
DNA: TGTGCCACCAGTGATTTGCCCACTCCTTATGAGCAGTTCTTC

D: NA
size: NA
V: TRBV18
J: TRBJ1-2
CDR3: CASSQFRDEYYGYTF
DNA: TGTGCCAGCTCACAATTTCGGGACGAATACTATGGCTACACCTTC

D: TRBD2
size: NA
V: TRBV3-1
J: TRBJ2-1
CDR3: CASSQTGLASNEQFF
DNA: TGTGCCAGCAGCCAAACCGGACTAGCCAGCAATGAGCAGTTCTTC

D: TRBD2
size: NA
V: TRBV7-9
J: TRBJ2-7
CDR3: CASSRVSGTSNEQYF
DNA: TGTGCCAGCAGCAGGGTGAGCGGGACGAGTAACGAGCAGTACTTC

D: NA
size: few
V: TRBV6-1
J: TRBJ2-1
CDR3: CASKAPGLSYNEQFF
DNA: TGTGCCAGCAAGGCCCCGGGACTCTCCTACAATGAGCAGTTCTTC

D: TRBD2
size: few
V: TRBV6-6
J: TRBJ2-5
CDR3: CASSLADETQYF
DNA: TGTGCCAGCAGTCTAGCGGATGAGACCCAGTACTTC

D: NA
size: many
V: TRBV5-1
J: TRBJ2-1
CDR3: CASSFGRYDSGQFF
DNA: TGCGCCAGCAGCTTCGGTCGGTACGACTCGGGGCAGTTCTTC

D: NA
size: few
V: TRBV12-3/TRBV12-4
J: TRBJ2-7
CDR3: CASTSAHSYEQYF
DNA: TGTGCCAGCACTAGCGCCCACTCCTACGAGCAGTACTTC

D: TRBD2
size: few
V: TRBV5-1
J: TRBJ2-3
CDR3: CASGLAANTDTQYF
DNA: TGCGCCAGCGGGCTAGCGGCCAACACAGATACGCAGTATTTT

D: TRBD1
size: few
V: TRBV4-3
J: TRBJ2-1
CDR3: CASSREGDRGRVQQFF
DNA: TGCGCCAGCAGCCGAGAGGGGGACAGGGGGCGCGTTCAGCAGTTCTTC